This TCR beta chain was observed in a study of human T cells and chemical hapten exposure. This clonotype occurred many times. As yet, its antigen is unknown. TCRdb ran MiXCR on the RACE reads and lists one entry per CDR3 protein. Of 300,000 to 400,000 distinct CDR3 sequences detected, around 6.9% appear once; the ten largest clones hold approximately 8.9%. Time point defined: patch test 1, 2 weeks after DPC sensitization. Documented treatment: therapeutic diphenylcyclopropenone sensitization with weekly scalp DPC. CDR1 and CDR2 (germline): LGHDT, YNNKEL (reference sequence). V lost 0 bases, J lost 7 bases, and 6 bases lay in between. The CDR3 sequence is 13 residues long. Whole-study findings and limits: PT1 expanded TCR counts correlated positively with patch test score.

The starting material was whole blood, obtained in connection with sensitization to the hapten diphenylcyclopropenone (DPC). The clonotype comes from a woman under 30 with alopecia areata. Some clones in this sample may be carry-over from other donors' samples. The V and J genes are TRBV3-1 and TRBJ1-4; D remains ambiguous. DNA for the CDR3: TGTGCCAGCAGCCAAGAGATAGGTGAAAAACTGTTTTTT. This encodes CASSQEIGEKLFF. Drawing the rest from reference TRBV3-1 and TRBJ1-4, the complete variable domain is DTAVSQTPKYLVTQMGNDKSIKCEQNLGHDTMYWYKQDSKKFLKIMFSYNNKELIINETVPNRFSPKSPDKAHLNLHINSLELGDSAVYFCASSQEIGEKLFFGSGTQLSVL.